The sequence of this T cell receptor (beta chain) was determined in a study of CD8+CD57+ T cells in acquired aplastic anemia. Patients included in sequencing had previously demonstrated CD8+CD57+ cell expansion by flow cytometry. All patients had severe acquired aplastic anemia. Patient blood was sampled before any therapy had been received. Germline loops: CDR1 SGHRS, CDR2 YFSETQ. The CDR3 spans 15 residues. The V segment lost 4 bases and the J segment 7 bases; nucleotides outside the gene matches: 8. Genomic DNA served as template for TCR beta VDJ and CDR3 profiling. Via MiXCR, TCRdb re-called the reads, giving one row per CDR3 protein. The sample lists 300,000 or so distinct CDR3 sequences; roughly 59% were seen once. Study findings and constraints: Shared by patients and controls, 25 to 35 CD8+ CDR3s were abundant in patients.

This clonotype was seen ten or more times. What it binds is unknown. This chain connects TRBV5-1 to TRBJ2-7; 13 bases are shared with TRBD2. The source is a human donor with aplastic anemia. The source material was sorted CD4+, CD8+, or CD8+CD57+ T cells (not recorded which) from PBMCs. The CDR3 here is CASSGGTSGTLEQYF. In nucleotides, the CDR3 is TGCGCCAGCAGCGGAGGGACTAGCGGGACGTTGGAGCAGTACTTC.